Given below is one TCR beta chain in context. The data were obtained in a study of T cell responses to AZD1222 COVID-19 vaccine. The table came from immunoSEQ multiplex PCR; TCRdb's copy has only in-frame clones and leaves some out. In the table there are about 170,000 clones, approximately 93% of which are singletons. The sequences come from peripheral blood, collected on day 0 of AZD1222 vaccination. This TCR came from an adult in good health.

The CDR3 DNA follows: TGTGCCAGCAGCTTGGACAGGGTAAAATATGGCTACACCTTC. This translates into CASSLDRVKYGYTF. The gene calls are TRBV5-4 and TRBJ1-2, with D maybe TRBD1 (6 bases). CDR3 size: 14 residues. CDR1 and CDR2 (germline): SGHNT, YYREEE (reference sequence). V was shortened by 0 bases and J by 5 bases, with 11 bases between the two germline ends.